This section outlines one TCR beta chain sequence together with its context. What it binds is unknown. This entry is derived from a study of shared clonotypes between healthy human individuals. Study-wide results and caveats: Compared with memory subsets, naive subsets generally had larger estimated richness. Clonotype sharing among donors was thought likely to change with sequencing depth. A limitation of the genetic and exposure-history diversity represented arose from few donors.

Assay used: immunoSEQ multiplex PCR; TCRdb lists only in-frame clones, some missing. The data contain fewer than 1.6 million clones, just under 99% of them singletons. The trim removed 6 bases at V and 8 bases at J, leaving 5 bases unmatched. Germline CDR1 reads MNHEY; CDR2 reads SVGAGI. The CDR3 consists of 13 residues. It was into CD45RA+ naive and CD45RA-negative memory subsets that the CD4+ cells were split. The sample taken for sequencing was naive CD4+ T cells sorted from blood. The subset denotes: CD45RA+ positively selected. The chain carries TRBV6-5 and TRBJ2-2; 8 bases line up with TRBD2. The receptor was derived from a man aged 25 to 40 in good health. In nucleotides, the CDR3 is TGTGCCAGCAGGGGACTAGGATGGGGGGAGCTGTTTTTT. Its translation: CASRGLGWGELFF.